The T cell receptor (beta chain) described here comes from a study of human T cells and chemical hapten exposure. Germline CDR1 GTSNPN, CDR2 SVGIG (reference sequence). This CDR3 is built from 14 residues. V gave up 2 bases and J gave up 4 bases, with 14 bases separating them. In this sample, this clonotype turned up a few times. Documented time point: patch test 2, 6 weeks after DPC sensitization. Treatment meaning: therapeutic diphenylcyclopropenone sensitization with weekly scalp DPC. TCRdb independently ran MiXCR on the RACE reads; one entry per CDR3 protein. Altogether 100,000 or so distinct CDR3 sequences are present, 11% being singletons, with the ten largest covering 2.2%.

This rearrangement joins TRBV30 to TRBJ2-5; TRBD1 might be the D (6 bases). Sequenced here: whole blood, sampled in connection with sensitization to the hapten diphenylcyclopropenone (DPC). The receptor's source is a man between 40 and 49 years old with alopecia areata. Some clones in this sample may be carry-over from other donors' samples. The CDR3 DNA reads TGTGCCTGGAGTAAGAACAGGGTGGCAGAGACCCAGTACTTC. Translated: CAWSKNRVAETQYF. The variable domain in full, completed from reference TRBV30 and TRBJ2-5, reads SQTIHQWPATLVQPVGSPLSLECTVEGTSNPNLYWYRQAAGRGLQLLFYSVGIGQISSEVPQNLSASRPQDRQFILSSKKLLLSDSGFYLCAWSKNRVAETQYFGPGTRLLVL.